This T cell receptor (beta chain) derives from a study of molecular identifiers for immune sequencing clone quantification. The CDR3 runs to 15 residues. Germline assignment: CDR1 LNHDA and CDR2 SQIVND (reference sequence). V was shortened by 8 bases and J by 4 bases, with 20 bases between the two germline ends. Each CDR3 protein gets one entry after TCRdb re-called the PCR reads with MiXCR. The sample carries tens of thousands of distinct CDR3 sequences, 20% to 25% recorded once. This clonotype originated in a human donor in good health. Some libraries in this study had Jurkat cell RNA spiked in. V gene TRBV19 combines with J gene TRBJ1-1; D may be TRBD1 (5 bases). The specimen sequenced was naive CD8+ T cells from blood, with Jurkat cell RNA spiked in. Described subset: FACS-sorted CD8+CD4-CCR7+CD45RA+ naive T cells. The CDR3 protein is CASGGVGEAGTEAFF. The CDR3 DNA reads TGTGCCAGTGGGGGGGTGGGGGAGGCGGGCACTGAAGCTTTCTTT. Together with reference TRBV19 and TRBJ1-1, the CDR3 gives the full variable domain: DGGITQSPKYLFRKEGQNVTLSCEQNLNHDAMYWYRQDPGQGLRLIYYSQIVNDFQKGDIAEGYSVSREKKESFPLTVTSAQKNPTAFYLCASGGVGEAGTEAFFGQGTRLTVV.